This entry features one T cell receptor beta chain sequence. The length of the CDR3 is 14 residues. In germline, CDR1 is LNHDA, CDR2 SQIVND (reference sequence). V lost 3 bases and J lost 2, with 10 bases in between. Original processing notes: Nucleated cell counts were estimated from reference gene primer amplification. Sequencing was performed with immunoSEQ multiplex PCR; in TCRdb, only in-frame clones are kept and a portion is missing. V, J and clone size were drawn from that table, and D and trimming were deduced from the DNA. Of 60,000 to 85,000 clones detected, about 85% appear once; the ten largest clones hold about 3.4%. Seattle patients were enrolled during active infection and followed longitudinally. The source of the sample is a study of blood T cell repertoires in COVID-19. Study context: Specimens from acute and convalescent COVID-19 originated in the United States, Italy and Spain. PBMCs, B-cell-depleted T cells, or T cells were the source of the cDNA or gDNA that made up the material.

This receptor was identified in a woman between 45 and 60 years old with COVID-19, enrolled during active disease. The sample was peripheral blood. V gene TRBV19 combines with J gene TRBJ1-2, with TRBD1 as a possible D gene (6 bases). The CDR3 coding sequence is TGTGCCAGTAGTATCTCCAGGGGCAACTATGGCTACACCTTC. It is translated as CASSISRGNYGYTF.